The sequence of this T cell receptor beta chain was determined in a study of human T cells and chemical hapten exposure. Study information: Alopecia universalis, totalis or areata was present in patients who were mostly female. TCR yields differed between samples (mainly from small differences in pooled library volume). Points from the study as a whole: Compared with pre-sensitization or healthy control sets, expanded TCRs clustered more.

Concerning this clonotype itself: Its antigen is undetermined.

The CDR3 is 15 amino acids. V lost 6 bases and J lost 4; bases outside the gene matches: 11. The time point here: patch test 3, about 24 weeks after DPC sensitization. Treatment defined: therapeutic diphenylcyclopropenone sensitization with weekly scalp DPC. TCRdb re-called the RACE reads through MiXCR, storing one row per CDR3 protein. The sample holds approximately 90,000 distinct CDR3 sequences, around 25% seen once. The rearrangement uses TRBV12-3 or TRBV12-4 and TRBJ1-2; the match to TRBD1 covers 7 bases. The source was whole blood, collected in connection with sensitization to the hapten diphenylcyclopropenone (DPC). This TCR derives from a man aged 40-55 years with alopecia areata. Some clones in this sample may be carry-over from other donors' samples. CDR3 in amino acids: CASRPDLTGPYGYTF. DNA of the CDR3: TGTGCCAGCAGACCAGACCTGACAGGGCCCTATGGCTACACCTTC.